This T cell receptor (beta chain) was captured by sequencing in a study of blood T cell repertoires in COVID-19. About the research overall: Sites in the United States, Italy and Spain provided acute and convalescent COVID-19 samples. Sample material is recorded as cDNA or gDNA derived from T cells, B-cell-depleted T cells, or PBMCs.

Original processing notes: Estimation of nucleated cell counts relied on the amplification of reference gene primers. Sequencing was performed with immunoSEQ multiplex PCR; in TCRdb, only in-frame clones are kept and a portion is missing. That table furnishes V, J and clone size, whereas the DNA furnished D and trimming. This table holds more than 300,000 clones, 90% found once. In the 2 weeks before study entry, exposed participants met a COVID-19 case, which was PCR-confirmed or clinician-diagnosed. The CDR3 covers 14 residues. Germline V gene lookup returns CDR1 LGHDT and CDR2 YNNKEL (reference sequence). Between the trimmed V and J ends, which lost 6 bases and 0 bases, there was a span of 11 bases.

The source of this sequence is a woman in her thirties who had been exposed to COVID-19. The V call is TRBV3-1 (or the pseudogene TRBV3-2), the J call TRBJ1-1; D possibly corresponds to TRBD1 (5 bases). The sequenced material came from PBMCs or T cells enriched from blood (not recorded which). CDR3 DNA sequence: TGTGCCAGCAGGTTATGGGGCATGAACACTGAAGCTTTCTTT. The encoded protein is CASRLWGMNTEAFF.